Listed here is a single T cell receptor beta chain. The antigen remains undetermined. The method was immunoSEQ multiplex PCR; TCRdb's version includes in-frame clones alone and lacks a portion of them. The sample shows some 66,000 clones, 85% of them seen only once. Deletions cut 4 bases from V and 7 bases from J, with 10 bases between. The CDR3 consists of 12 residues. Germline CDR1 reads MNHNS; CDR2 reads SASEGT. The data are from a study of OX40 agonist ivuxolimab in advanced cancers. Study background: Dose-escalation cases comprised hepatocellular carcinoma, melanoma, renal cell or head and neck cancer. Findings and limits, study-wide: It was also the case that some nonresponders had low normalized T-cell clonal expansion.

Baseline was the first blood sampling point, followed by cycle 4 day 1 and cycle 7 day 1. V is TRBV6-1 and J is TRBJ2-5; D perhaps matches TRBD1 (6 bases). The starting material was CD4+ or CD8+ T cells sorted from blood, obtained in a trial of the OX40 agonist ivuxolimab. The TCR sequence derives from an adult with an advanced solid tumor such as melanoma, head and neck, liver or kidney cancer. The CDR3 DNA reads TGTGCCAGCAGTGGCAGGGGAAGGACCCAGTACTTC. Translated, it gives CASSGRGRTQYF.